The 21 T cell receptor beta chains given below trace back to one sample, sequenced in a study of vaccination and CD4 T cells after COVID-19 (dated by TCRdb to between 2021 and 2024). The treatment or condition label, read with the paper, signifies: approximately nine-day PBMC culture with coronavirus spike peptide pools or control peptides (ViraFEST assay). These receptors are not linked to any known antigen. To prepare the library, PCR was applied. Sequencing was carried out with an Illumina iSeq 100. DNA from cultured CD4+ T cells was subjected to TCR sequencing with the Oncomine TCR Beta short-read assay at the Johns Hopkins FTIC core. The public sequencing data were trimmed at Q25 with fastp and processed into clonotypes with MiXCR by TCRdb, which kept only in-frame beta chains. Rows merge per CDR3 protein into single entries with the most common DNA and genes. For this sample there are 25,000 or so distinct CDR3 sequences; roughly 62% appear just once. In total, the top ten clones hold 20% to 25% of the sample.

The sample in question was CD4+ T cells from blood, cultured in vitro, obtained after SARS-CoV-2 vaccination. The origin of the receptors is a human donor who received a COVID-19 vaccine.

The CDR3 spells CASSYSQTSGGGTDTQYF. The CDR3 DNA follows: TGTGCCAGCAGTTACTCGCAGACTAGCGGGGGGGGTACAGATACGCAGTATTTT. The gene calls are TRBV6-5 and TRBJ2-3; TRBD2 aligns across 14 bases. V was clipped by 0 bases and J by 3 bases; unmatched bases: 5. CDR3 length: 18 amino acids. Germline V gene sequence: CDR1 MNHEY, CDR2 SVGAGI.

The chain is built from TRBV27 and TRBJ1-6; weak D call: TRBD1 (5 bases). The CDR3 is made up of 13 amino acids. The ends were cut back, 0 bases at V and 9 bases at J, with 6 bases in the middle. Looked up from germline, CDR1 is MNHEY and CDR2 is SMNVEV (reference sequence). CDR3 bases: TGTGCCAGCAGTTTATCCGGGGGTTCACCCCTCCACTTT. Protein sequence: CASSLSGGSPLHF.

This clonotype was picked up one time. The gene calls are TRBV2 and TRBJ1-2; D is ambiguous. Trimming left V 7 bases short and J 4 bases short, with 16 bases between. CDR3 length: 14 residues. The germline CDR1 and CDR2 sequences are SNHLY and FYNNEI. CDR3 coding DNA: TGTGCCAGCACCGTATCCGGACGCCTCTATGGCTACACCTTC. It encodes CASTVSGRLYGYTF.

The chain has TRBV5-6 and TRBJ1-5; D is undetermined. Between the trimmed V and J ends, which lost 6 bases and 2 bases, there was a span of 9 bases. The germline gives CDR1 SGHDT, CDR2 YYEEEE. The CDR3 runs 13 residues. In nucleotides, the CDR3 is TGTGCCAGCACCTCCCGGGGCAATCAGCCCCAGCATTTT. This sequence encodes CASTSRGNQPQHF.

The J gene is TRBJ1-3, the V gene TRBV6-1; possibly TRBD1 for D (5 bases). Germline-derived CDR1 and CDR2 are MNHNS and SASEGT. CDR3 length: 15 residues. Trimming removed 3 bases from V and 3 bases from J, with 12 bases in between. This chain's CDR3 is CASSDRGSGGNTIYF. CDR3 nucleotide sequence: TGTGCCAGCAGTGATCGGGGGTCAGGTGGAAACACCATATATTTT.

V and J are TRBV7-8 and TRBJ2-5; 10 nucleotides align to TRBD2. The V gene's germline CDR1 is SGHVS and CDR2 FQNEAQ. The CDR3 has 15 residues. V lost 3 bases to trimming and J lost 5 bases; unmatched junction nucleotides: 6. DNA of the CDR3: TGTGCCAGCAGCTTTCGGACTAGCGGTTCGGAGACCCAGTACTTC. This translates into CASSFRTSGSETQYF. The full variable domain, its missing parts supplied by reference TRBV7-8 and TRBJ2-5, is GAGVSQSPRYKVAKRGQDVALRCDPISGHVSLFWYQQALGQGPEFLTYFQNEAQLDKSGLPSDRFFAERPEGSVSTLKIQRTQQEDSAVYLCASSFRTSGSETQYFGPGTRLLVL.

This chain uses TRBV29-1 with TRBJ1-1; D ambiguous. CDR3 size: 15 residues. The V and J ends lost 0 bases and 6 bases respectively, with 17 bases between them. Germline assignment: CDR1 SQVTM and CDR2 ANQGSEA. CDR3 sequence (DNA): TGCAGCGTTGAAGAGCGTCGAGGGTTACCATCTGAAGCTTTCTTT. It specifies CSVEERRGLPSEAFF. The entire variable domain, with the rest obtained from reference TRBV29-1 and TRBJ1-1, is as follows: SAVISQKPSRDICQRGTSLTIQCQVDSQVTMMFWYRQQPGQSLTLIATANQGSEATYESGFVIDKFPISRPNLTFSTLTVSNMSPEDSSIYLCSVEERRGLPSEAFFGQGTRLTVV.

This chain links TRBV2 with TRBJ1-1, with TRBD1 identical over 8 bases. The CDR3 contains 14 residues. Trimming at V came to 9 bases and at J to 0 bases, leaving 6 bases not matched to a gene. Germline lookup yields CDR1 SNHLY and CDR2 FYNNEI. CDR3 sequence (DNA): TGTGCCAGTACAGGGGGGCACATGAACACTGAAGCTTTCTTT. This gives the protein CASTGGHMNTEAFF.

The chain joins TRBV20-1 to TRBJ1-2, with 7 bases matching TRBD1. CDR1 is DFQATT and CDR2 is SNEGSKA in the germline V gene (reference sequence). The CDR3 runs to 13 residues. V was pared by 5 bases and J by 4 bases, with 7 bases of the junction left unmatched. Here the CDR3 reads CSASGQALYGYTF. In nucleotides, the CDR3 is TGCAGTGCTTCCGGACAGGCCCTCTATGGCTACACCTTC.

The CDR3 DNA reads as TGTGCCAGCAGCTTAGCCTGGACTAGCGGGGGGAATGAGCAGTTCTTC. Its protein product is CASSLAWTSGGNEQFF. The chain couples TRBV7-2 to TRBJ2-1; TRBD2 agrees at 14 bases. Trimming took 0 bases from V and 7 from J; bases not matched to a gene: 2. Germline assignment: CDR1 SGHTA and CDR2 FQGNSA. The CDR3 length is 16 residues. The variable domain in full, completed from reference TRBV7-2 and TRBJ2-1, reads GAGVSQSPSNKVTEKGKDVELRCDPISGHTALYWYRQSLGQGLEFLIYFQGNSAPDKSGLPSDRFSAERTGGSVSTLTIQRTQQEDSAVYLCASSLAWTSGGNEQFFGPGTRLTVL.

J is TRBJ2-7 and V is TRBV4-1; a weak D match, TRBD1 (6 bases). Germline CDR1 MGHRA, CDR2 YSYEKL. This CDR3 spans 15 amino acids. Deletions cut 1 base from V and 4 bases from J, with 14 bases between. This CDR3 reads CASSQAQGYEYEQYF. The CDR3 nucleotides are TGCGCCAGCAGCCAAGCTCAGGGGTACGAATACGAGCAGTACTTC.

This clonotype was detected only a few times. The chain links TRBV12-5 to TRBJ1-6, with a tentative D call TRBD1 (6 bases). The germline V gene encodes CDR1 LGHNT and CDR2 FRNRAP. The CDR3 runs to 17 residues. V was cut by 1 base and J by 5 bases, with 15 bases left in between. Here the CDR3 reads CASGLARGTTNNSPLHF. DNA of the CDR3: TGTGCTAGTGGTTTGGCTCGTGGGACAACAAATAATTCACCCCTCCACTTT.

This clonotype was counted between two and nine times. The chain uses TRBV20-1 and TRBJ1-5; TRBD1 agrees at 7 bases. Germline CDR1 is DFQATT and CDR2 is SNEGSKA (reference sequence). The trim removed 6 bases at V and 0 bases at J, leaving 11 bases unmatched. The length of the CDR3 is 16 residues. This CDR3 is CSAGTAVLYSNQPQHF. CDR3 DNA sequence: TGCAGTGCCGGGACAGCCGTTTTGTATAGCAATCAGCCCCAGCATTTT.

The gene calls are TRBV1 and TRBJ2-7. TRBV1 is a recognized pseudogene. The CDR3 is made up of 15 amino acids. As DNA, the CDR3 is TGCACCAGCAGCCGCGACAAAAAGGGAATCTACGAGCAGTACTTC. The encoded protein is CTSSRDKKGIYEQYF.

The CDR3 reads CASSIEPPRVRTEAFF. The CDR3 bases are TGTGCCAGTAGTATAGAGCCCCCCAGGGTTCGCACTGAAGCTTTCTTT. This chain connects TRBV19 to TRBJ1-1; D may be TRBD1 (5 bases). The V and J ends lost 0 bases and 4 bases respectively, with 15 bases between them. This CDR3 is built from 16 residues. CDR1 LNHDA and CDR2 SQIVND come from the germline V gene (reference sequence).

This CDR3 reads CAWSVTGDSPLHF. DNA for the CDR3: TGTGCCTGGAGTGTAACGGGGGACTCACCCCTCCACTTT. This sequence joins TRBV30 and TRBJ1-6, with D possibly being TRBD1 (5 bases). The germline gives CDR1 GTSNPN, CDR2 SVGIG (reference sequence). V was cut by 0 bases and J by 10 bases, with 10 bases left in between. This CDR3 region has 13 residues.

The rearrangement uses TRBV12-3 or TRBV12-4 and TRBJ2-5; D unresolved. V was cut by 4 bases and J by 2 bases, with 11 bases left in between. CDR3 length: 14 amino acids. This chain's CDR3 is CASSSGLGQETQYF. DNA for the CDR3: TGTGCCAGCAGTTCTGGATTGGGGCAAGAGACCCAGTACTTC.

This chain links TRBV20-1 with TRBJ2-3; D is tentatively TRBD1 or TRBD2 (5 bases each). V lost 0 bases, J lost 2 bases, and 12 bases lay in between. CDR1 is DFQATT, CDR2 SNEGSKA, per germline (reference sequence). The CDR3 contains 15 residues. The CDR3 DNA follows: TGCAGTGCTAGAGACCCCGGGACGTACACAGATACGCAGTATTTT. It specifies CSARDPGTYTDTQYF.

This clonotype has just a few counts. The J gene is TRBJ2-1, the V gene TRBV21-1. TRBV21-1 constitutes a pseudogene. This CDR3 region has 15 residues. The chain's CDR3 is CASSKAKSSYNEQFF. CDR3 in DNA: TGTGCCAGCAGCAAAGCCAAGAGCTCCTACAATGAGCAGTTCTTC.

The chain links TRBV20-1 to TRBJ2-5; D is uncertain. Trimming took off 5 bases at V and 1 base at J, with 8 bases between the two ends. CDR1 and CDR2 (germline): DFQATT, SNEGSKA (reference sequence). The CDR3 is made up of 12 amino acids. The CDR3 reads CSAGPPQETQYF. The DNA of the CDR3 is TGCAGTGCTGGACCCCCCCAAGAGACCCAGTACTTC.

The chain has TRBV7-9 and TRBJ1-5; no firm D call. V was cut by 5 bases and J by 5 bases, with 13 bases left in between. Germline V CDR1 and CDR2: SEHNR, FQNEAQ (reference sequence). CDR3 length: 14 residues. CDR3 bases: TGTGCCAGCAGCAAAACAACTGGGGATCAGCCCCAGCATTTT. Protein: CASSKTTGDQPQHF.